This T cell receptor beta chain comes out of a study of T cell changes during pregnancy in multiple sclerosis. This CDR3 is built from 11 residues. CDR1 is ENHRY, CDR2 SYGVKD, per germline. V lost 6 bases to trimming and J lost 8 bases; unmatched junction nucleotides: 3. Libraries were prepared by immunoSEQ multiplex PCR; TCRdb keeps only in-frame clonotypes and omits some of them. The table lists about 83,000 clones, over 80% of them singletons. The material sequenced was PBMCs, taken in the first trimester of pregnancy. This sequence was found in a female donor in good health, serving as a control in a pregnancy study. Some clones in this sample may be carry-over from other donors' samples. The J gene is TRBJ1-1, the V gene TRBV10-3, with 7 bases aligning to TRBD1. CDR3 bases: TGTGCCATCAGACAGACAGGGGAAGCTTTCTTT. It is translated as CAIRQTGEAFF.